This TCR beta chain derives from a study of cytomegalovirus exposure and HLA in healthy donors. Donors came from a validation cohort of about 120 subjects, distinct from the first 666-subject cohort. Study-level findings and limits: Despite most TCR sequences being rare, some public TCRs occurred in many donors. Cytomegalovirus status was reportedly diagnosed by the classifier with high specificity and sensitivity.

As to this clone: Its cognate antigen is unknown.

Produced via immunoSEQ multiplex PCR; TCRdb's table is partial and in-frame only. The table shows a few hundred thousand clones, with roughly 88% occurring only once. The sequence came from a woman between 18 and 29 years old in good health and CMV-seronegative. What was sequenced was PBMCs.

The CDR3 reads CAWSAPSNTEAFF. In nucleotides, the CDR3 is TGTGCCTGGAGTGCCCCCTCGAACACTGAAGCTTTCTTT. This chain links TRBV30 with TRBJ1-1; no definite D call. The germline V gene has CDR1 GTSNPN and CDR2 SVGIG (reference sequence). The CDR3 extends over 13 amino acids. Trimming stripped 1 base from V and 1 base from J, with 7 bases between.